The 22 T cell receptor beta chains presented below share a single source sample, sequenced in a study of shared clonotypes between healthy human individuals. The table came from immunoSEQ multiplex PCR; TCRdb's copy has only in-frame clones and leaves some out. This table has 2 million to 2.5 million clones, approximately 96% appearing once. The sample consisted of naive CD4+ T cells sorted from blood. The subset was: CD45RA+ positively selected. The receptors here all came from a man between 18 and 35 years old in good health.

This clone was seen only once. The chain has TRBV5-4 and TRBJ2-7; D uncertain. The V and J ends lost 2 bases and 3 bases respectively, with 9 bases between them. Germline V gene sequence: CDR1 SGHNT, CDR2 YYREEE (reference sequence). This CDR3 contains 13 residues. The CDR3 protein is CASSFGSNYEQYF. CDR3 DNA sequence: TGTGCCAGCAGCTTTGGCAGTAACTACGAGCAGTACTTC.

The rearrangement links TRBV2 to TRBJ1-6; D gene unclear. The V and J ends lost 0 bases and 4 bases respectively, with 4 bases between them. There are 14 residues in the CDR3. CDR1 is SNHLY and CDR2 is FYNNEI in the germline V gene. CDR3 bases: TGTGCCAGCAGTGAAGCACAGTATAATTCACCCCTCCACTTT. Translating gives CASSEAQYNSPLHF.

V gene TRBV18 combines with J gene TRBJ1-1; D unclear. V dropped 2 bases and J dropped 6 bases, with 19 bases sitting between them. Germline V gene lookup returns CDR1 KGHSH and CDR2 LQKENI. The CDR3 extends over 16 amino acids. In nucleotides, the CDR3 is TGTGCCAGCTCACCAGAATTGGTTGATATTCGGCCTGAAGCTTTCTTT. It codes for CASSPELVDIRPEAFF.

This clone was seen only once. This CDR3 is CASSEGTSSYNEQFF. CDR3 in DNA: TGTGCCAGCAGCGAAGGGACTTCTTCCTACAATGAGCAGTTCTTC. The gene calls are TRBV9 and TRBJ2-1; D possibly corresponds to TRBD2 (6 bases). CDR1 SGDLS and CDR2 YYNGEE come from the germline V gene. This CDR3 has 15 amino acids. Trimming pared 3 bases from V and 1 base from J, leaving 11 bases between.

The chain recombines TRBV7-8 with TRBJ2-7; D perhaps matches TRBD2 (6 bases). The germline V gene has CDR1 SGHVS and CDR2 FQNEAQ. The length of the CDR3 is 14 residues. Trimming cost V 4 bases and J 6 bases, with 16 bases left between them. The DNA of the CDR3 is TGTGCCAGCAGCTCACGGGAGTTTGCGCGCGAGCAGTACTTC. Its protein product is CASSSREFAREQYF. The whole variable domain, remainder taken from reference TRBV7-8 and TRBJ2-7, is GAGVSQSPRYKVAKRGQDVALRCDPISGHVSLFWYQQALGQGPEFLTYFQNEAQLDKSGLPSDRFFAERPEGSVSTLKIQRTQQEDSAVYLCASSSREFAREQYFGPGTRLTVT.

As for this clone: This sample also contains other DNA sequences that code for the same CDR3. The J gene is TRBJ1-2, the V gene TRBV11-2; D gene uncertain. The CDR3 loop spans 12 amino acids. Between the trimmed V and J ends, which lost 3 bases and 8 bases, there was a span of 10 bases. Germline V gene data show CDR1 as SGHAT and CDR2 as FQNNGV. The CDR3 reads CASSLEGGGYTF. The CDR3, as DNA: TGTGCCAGCAGCTTGGAGGGTGGCGGCTACACCTTC.

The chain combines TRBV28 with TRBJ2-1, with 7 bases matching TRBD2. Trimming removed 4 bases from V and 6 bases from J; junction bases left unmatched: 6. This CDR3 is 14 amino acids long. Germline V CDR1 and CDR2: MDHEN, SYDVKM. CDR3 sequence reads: CASSSLREPNEQFF. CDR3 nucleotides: TGTGCCAGCAGTTCCCTGCGGGAGCCCAATGAGCAGTTCTTC.

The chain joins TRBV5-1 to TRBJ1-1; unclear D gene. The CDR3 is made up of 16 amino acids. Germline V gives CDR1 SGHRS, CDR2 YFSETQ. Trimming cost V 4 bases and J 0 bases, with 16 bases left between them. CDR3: CASSPDLQSMNTEAFF. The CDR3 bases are TGCGCCAGCAGCCCTGACTTACAGAGCATGAACACTGAAGCTTTCTTT.

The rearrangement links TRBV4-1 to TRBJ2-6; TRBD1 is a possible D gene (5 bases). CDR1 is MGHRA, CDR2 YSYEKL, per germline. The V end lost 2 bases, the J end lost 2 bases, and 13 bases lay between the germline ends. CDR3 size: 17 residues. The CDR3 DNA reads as TGCGCCAGCAGCCAATGGACGCAGGGTACTGGGGCCAACGTCCTGACTTTC. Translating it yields CASSQWTQGTGANVLTF.

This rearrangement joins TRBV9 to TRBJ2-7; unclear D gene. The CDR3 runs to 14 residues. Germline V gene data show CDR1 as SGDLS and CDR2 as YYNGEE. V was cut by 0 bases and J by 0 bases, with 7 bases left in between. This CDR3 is CASSVGGHSYEQYF. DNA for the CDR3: TGTGCCAGCAGCGTAGGGGGTCACTCCTACGAGCAGTACTTC.

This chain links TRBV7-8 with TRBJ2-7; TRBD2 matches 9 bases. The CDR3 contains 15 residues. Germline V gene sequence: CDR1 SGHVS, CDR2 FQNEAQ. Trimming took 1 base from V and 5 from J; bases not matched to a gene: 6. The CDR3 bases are TGTGCCAGCAGCTTAGTGGCGGGAGGGTTGAACGAGCAGTACTTC. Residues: CASSLVAGGLNEQYF.

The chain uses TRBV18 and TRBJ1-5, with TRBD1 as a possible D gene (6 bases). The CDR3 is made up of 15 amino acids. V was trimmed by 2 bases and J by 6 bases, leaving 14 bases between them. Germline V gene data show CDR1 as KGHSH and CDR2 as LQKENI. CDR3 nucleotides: TGTGCCAGCTCACCAGCTGAGGGGGTTGGTCAGCCCCAGCATTTT. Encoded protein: CASSPAEGVGQPQHF.

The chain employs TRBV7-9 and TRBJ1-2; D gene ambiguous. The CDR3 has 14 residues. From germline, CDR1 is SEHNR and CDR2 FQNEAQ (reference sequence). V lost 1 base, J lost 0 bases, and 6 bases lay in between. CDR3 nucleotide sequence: TGTGCCAGCAGCTTAGGGTCAGCTAACTATGGCTACACCTTC. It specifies CASSLGSANYGYTF.

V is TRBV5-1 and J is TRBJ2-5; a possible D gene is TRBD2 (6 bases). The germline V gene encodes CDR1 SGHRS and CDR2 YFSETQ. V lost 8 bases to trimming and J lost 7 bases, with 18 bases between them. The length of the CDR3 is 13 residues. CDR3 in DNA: TGCGCCAGTACCTCGGGGGTCGGCGGGACCCAGTACTTC. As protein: CASTSGVGGTQYF. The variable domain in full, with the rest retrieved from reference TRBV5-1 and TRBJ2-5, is KAGVTQTPRYLIKTRGQQVTLSCSPISGHRSVSWYQQTPGQGLQFLFEYFSETQRNKGNFPGRFSGRQFSNSRSEMNVSTLELGDSALYLCASTSGVGGTQYFGPGTRLLVL.

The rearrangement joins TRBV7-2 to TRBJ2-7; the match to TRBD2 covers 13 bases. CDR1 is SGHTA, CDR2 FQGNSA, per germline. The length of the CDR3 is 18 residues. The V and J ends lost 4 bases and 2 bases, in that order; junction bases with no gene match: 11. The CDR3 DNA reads TGTGCCAGCAGCTCTAGGACTAGCGGGAGTATTCGGGCCTACGAGCAGTACTTC. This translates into CASSSRTSGSIRAYEQYF.

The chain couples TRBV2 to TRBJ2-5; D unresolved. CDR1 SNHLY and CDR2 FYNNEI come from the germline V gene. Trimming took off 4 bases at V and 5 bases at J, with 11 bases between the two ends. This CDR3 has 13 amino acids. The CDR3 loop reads CASSAWVKETQYF. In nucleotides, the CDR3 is TGTGCCAGCAGTGCCTGGGTGAAGGAGACCCAGTACTTC.

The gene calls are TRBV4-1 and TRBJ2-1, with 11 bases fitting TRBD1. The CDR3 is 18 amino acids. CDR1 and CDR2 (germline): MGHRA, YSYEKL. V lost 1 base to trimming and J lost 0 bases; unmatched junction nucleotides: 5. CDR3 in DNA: TGCGCCAGCAGCCAAGCCCGGGACAGGGGGGGCTCCTACAATGAGCAGTTCTTC. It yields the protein CASSQARDRGGSYNEQFF.

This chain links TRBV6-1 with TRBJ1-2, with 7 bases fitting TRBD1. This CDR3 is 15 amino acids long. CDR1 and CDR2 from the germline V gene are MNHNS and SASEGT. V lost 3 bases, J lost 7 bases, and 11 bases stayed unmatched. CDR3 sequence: CASSETGTVKAGYTF. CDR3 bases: TGTGCCAGCAGTGAGACCGGGACAGTTAAGGCTGGCTACACCTTC.

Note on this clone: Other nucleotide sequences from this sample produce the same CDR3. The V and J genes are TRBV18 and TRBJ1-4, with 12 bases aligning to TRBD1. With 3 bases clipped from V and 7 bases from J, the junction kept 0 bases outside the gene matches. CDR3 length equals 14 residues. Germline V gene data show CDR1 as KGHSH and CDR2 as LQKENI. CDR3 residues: CASSPGQGAEKLFF. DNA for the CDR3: TGTGCCAGCTCACCGGGACAGGGGGCTGAAAAACTGTTTTTT.

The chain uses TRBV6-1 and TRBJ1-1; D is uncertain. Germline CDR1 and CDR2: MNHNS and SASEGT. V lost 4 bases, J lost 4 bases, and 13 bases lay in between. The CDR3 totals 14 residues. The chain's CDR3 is CASSALTSGTEAFF. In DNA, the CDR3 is TGTGCCAGCAGTGCTCTGACCTCGGGCACTGAAGCTTTCTTT.

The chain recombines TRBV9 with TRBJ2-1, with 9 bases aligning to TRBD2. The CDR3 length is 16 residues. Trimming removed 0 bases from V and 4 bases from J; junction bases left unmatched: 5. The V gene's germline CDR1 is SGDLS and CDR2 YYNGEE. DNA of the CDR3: TGTGCCAGCAGCGTAGGAGGACTAGCGAGTTACAATGAGCAGTTCTTC. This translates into CASSVGGLASYNEQFF.

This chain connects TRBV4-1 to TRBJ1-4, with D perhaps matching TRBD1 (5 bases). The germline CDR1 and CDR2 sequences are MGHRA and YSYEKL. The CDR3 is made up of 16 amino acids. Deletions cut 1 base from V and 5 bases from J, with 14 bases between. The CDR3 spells CASSQAQGKGNEKLFF. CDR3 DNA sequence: TGCGCCAGCAGCCAAGCCCAAGGGAAGGGGAATGAAAAACTGTTTTTT.